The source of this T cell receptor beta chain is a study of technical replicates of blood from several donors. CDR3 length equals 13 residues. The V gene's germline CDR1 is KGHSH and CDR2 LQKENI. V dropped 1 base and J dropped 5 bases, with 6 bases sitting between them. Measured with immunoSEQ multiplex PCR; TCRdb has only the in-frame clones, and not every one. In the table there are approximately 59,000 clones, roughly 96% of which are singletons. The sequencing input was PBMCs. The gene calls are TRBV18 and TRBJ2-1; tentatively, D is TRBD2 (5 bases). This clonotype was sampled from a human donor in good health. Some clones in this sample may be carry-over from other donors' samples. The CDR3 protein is CASSPRRDNEQFF. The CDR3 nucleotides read TGTGCCAGCTCACCACGGCGGGACAATGAGCAGTTCTTC.